A single sample gave rise to the 4 T cell receptor beta chains below, sequenced in a study of monozygotic twins with inflammatory bowel disease. TCRdb reprocessed the 5' RACE reads, with one entry per CDR3 protein and no DNA. The data include around 150,000 distinct CDR3 sequences; the top ten clones carry 2.4%. The sample was blood. These TCRs come from a human donor with ulcerative colitis or Crohn's disease, or a healthy co-twin of an affected twin (not recorded which).

V and J are TRBV6-1 and TRBJ1-4; TCRdb outputs TRBD1, but without DNA this stays unchecked. CDR1 is MNHNS and CDR2 is SASEGT in the germline V gene. The CDR3 length is 14 residues. CDR3 protein: CASSRLGGGEKLFF.

CDR3 sequence reads: CASSSETGEGSPLHF. The rearrangement uses TRBV5-1 and TRBJ1-6; without DNA, the TCRdb call of TRBD1 cannot be checked. Per germline, CDR1 SGHRS and CDR2 YFSETQ. There are 15 residues in the CDR3.

The gene calls are TRBV4-3 and TRBJ2-7. Germline CDR1 is LGHNA and CDR2 is YSLEER. The CDR3 has 13 residues. CDR3 sequence: CASSQDLFYEQYF.

V is TRBV5-1 and J is TRBJ2-1; absent DNA, TCRdb's TRBD2 call cannot be checked. The CDR3 consists of 15 residues. Germline CDR1 is SGHRS and CDR2 is YFSETQ. The CDR3 region is CASSPGGRGNNEQFF.